The 5 T cell receptor beta chains below were found in one sample sequenced in a study of T cells in localized non-small cell lung cancer. Libraries were prepared by immunoSEQ multiplex PCR; TCRdb keeps only in-frame clonotypes and omits some of them. The sample holds about 23,000 clones; around 81% are singletons and the top ten take approximately 4.4%. The sequencing here drew on PBMCs, taken before any cancer treatment. These receptors were taken from a man between 40 and 70 years old with stage II lung adenocarcinoma.

The chain has TRBV7-7 and TRBJ2-1, with 9 bases that match TRBD2. V was pared by 3 bases and J by 7 bases, with 4 bases of the junction left unmatched. Germline V gives CDR1 SSHAT, CDR2 FNYEAQ (reference sequence). CDR3 size: 14 residues. This chain's CDR3 is CASSLSSGTNEQFF. The CDR3 region has the DNA TGTGCCAGCAGCTTGTCTAGCGGGACAAATGAGCAGTTCTTC.

The chain is built from TRBV9 and TRBJ2-2; TRBD2 matches 8 bases. This CDR3 contains 16 residues. The V and J ends lost 0 bases and 5 bases, in that order; junction bases with no gene match: 6. From germline, CDR1 is SGDLS and CDR2 YYNGEE. The CDR3 reads CASSVVAGGLTGELFF. CDR3 in DNA: TGTGCCAGCAGCGTAGTTGCGGGAGGTTTGACCGGGGAGCTGTTTTTT.

CDR3 bases: TGTGCCAGCAGCGTAGCGGGGCAGGCCCAGAACAATGAGCAGTTCTTC. Its translation is CASSVAGQAQNNEQFF. The chain has TRBV9 and TRBJ2-1; either TRBD1 or TRBD2 may fit D (5 bases each). The CDR3 consists of 16 residues. V lost 0 bases, J lost 5 bases, and 15 bases lay in between. Looked up from germline, CDR1 is SGDLS and CDR2 is YYNGEE.

The V and J genes are TRBV6-1 and TRBJ2-7, with TRBD2 matching over 10 bases. Germline assignment: CDR1 MNHNS and CDR2 SASEGT. J was trimmed by 3 bases and V by 8 bases; bases with no gene match: 7. The CDR3 is 14 amino acids. CDR3 residues: CASVTAGGLYEQYF. The DNA of the CDR3 is TGTGCCAGCGTCACAGCGGGGGGGCTCTACGAGCAGTACTTC.

The J gene is TRBJ2-3, the V gene TRBV27; D not certain. The germline V gene has CDR1 MNHEY and CDR2 SMNVEV (reference sequence). This CDR3 region has 14 residues. V was shortened by 2 bases and J by 2 bases, with 8 bases between the two germline ends. CDR3 loop: CASSLSGFTDTQYF. CDR3 bases: TGTGCCAGCAGTTTAAGTGGGTTCACAGATACGCAGTATTTT.